A single sample is the source of the 21 T cell receptor beta chains below, sequenced in a study of blood T cell repertoires in COVID-19. The method was immunoSEQ multiplex PCR; TCRdb's version includes in-frame clones alone and lacks a portion of them. The sample lists about 69,000 clones, over 70% occurring once. The sequencing sample was made of peripheral blood. These receptors all stem from a man in his 60s with acute or convalescent COVID-19.

This clone was counted a few times. The rearrangement uses TRBV6-1 and TRBJ1-2; 7 nucleotides agree with TRBD1. The length of the CDR3 is 17 residues. Germline V gene sequence: CDR1 MNHNS, CDR2 SASEGT. Unmatched junction bases numbered 12, after V lost 4 bases and J lost 1 base. As DNA, the CDR3 is TGTGCCAGCAGTGGACGGGACCGGGACAGCTATAACTATGGCTACACCTTC. Translating gives CASSGRDRDSYNYGYTF.

The V and J genes are TRBV5-4 and TRBJ2-3; no reliable D call. Germline V gene lookup returns CDR1 SGHNT and CDR2 YYREEE (reference sequence). The CDR3 has 15 residues. The ends were cut back, 2 bases at V and 1 base at J, with 11 bases in the middle. The CDR3 coding sequence is TGTGCCAGCAGCTTATCACTTATGGGCACAGATACGCAGTATTTT. Protein sequence: CASSLSLMGTDTQYF.

J is TRBJ1-4 and V is TRBV5-6; D gene ambiguous. V shed 4 bases and J shed 8 bases, with 9 bases lying between them. Germline values: CDR1 SGHDT, CDR2 YYEEEE. There are 12 residues in the CDR3. The CDR3 is CASSQMFEKLFF. The CDR3, as DNA: TGTGCCAGCAGCCAAATGTTCGAAAAACTGTTTTTT.

Concerning this clone itself: Sequence at one end of the junction differs from germline and may be a read error. This chain connects TRBV11-1 to TRBJ1-2, with TRBD1 as a possible D gene (5 bases). Germline V gene sequence: CDR1 SGHAT, CDR2 FQDESV (reference sequence). The CDR3 sequence is 12 residues long. The CDR3 region has the DNA TGTGCCAGCAGCTTAGCGGGGCTGAGCCCACACTTC. It specifies CASSLAGLSPHF.

This clone has a single count. The chain carries TRBV18 and TRBJ2-5; 11 bases align to TRBD2. CDR1 and CDR2 (germline): KGHSH, LQKENI. J was trimmed by 5 bases and V by 3 bases; bases with no gene match: 17. The CDR3 contains 19 residues. This CDR3 reads CASSPTRGTTSGGRETQYF. The CDR3 nucleotides read TGTGCCAGCTCACCTACCAGGGGGACTACTAGCGGGGGAAGGGAGACCCAGTACTTC.

This chain uses TRBV19 with TRBJ1-2; D gene ambiguous. The CDR3 runs to 12 residues. Germline V gene sequence: CDR1 LNHDA, CDR2 SQIVND (reference sequence). Trimming left V 3 bases short and J 8 bases short, with 10 bases between. Written as DNA, the CDR3 is TGTGCCAGTAGTATTGGTGGGAGAGGCTACACCTTC. Protein product: CASSIGGRGYTF.

The count of this clone is one. The chain recombines TRBV6-5 with TRBJ1-6, with a tentative D call TRBD1 (5 bases). The germline gives CDR1 MNHEY, CDR2 SVGAGI. Trimming pared 2 bases from V and 1 base from J, leaving 9 bases between. The CDR3 consists of 16 residues. Here the CDR3 DNA reads TGTGCCAGCAGTTACGGGGCAGGTTCCTATAATTCACCCCTCCACTTT. As protein: CASSYGAGSYNSPLHF.

This clone was found a few times. This rearrangement joins TRBV19 to TRBJ1-2; perhaps TRBD1 as D (6 bases). Germline CDR1 and CDR2: LNHDA and SQIVND (reference sequence). V shed 9 bases and J shed 2 bases, with 16 bases lying between them. This CDR3 has 14 residues. Written as DNA, the CDR3 is TGTGCCAGCCGCCTGGACAGCCTAAACTATGGCTACACCTTC. Translated: CASRLDSLNYGYTF.

CDR3 coding DNA: TGTGCCAGCAGTGACTCATCAGGGGGGAACACTGAAGCTTTCTTT. Translated, it gives CASSDSSGGNTEAFF. The rearrangement links TRBV6-4 to TRBJ1-1; TRBD1 aligns across 7 bases. Germline CDR1 MRHNA, CDR2 SNTAGT. The V gene end was trimmed by 0 bases and the J gene end by 1 base; junction bases not matched to a gene: 2. The length of the CDR3 is 15 residues.

The chain carries TRBV7-8 and TRBJ1-3, with a weak D call TRBD1 (6 bases). Trimming left V 5 bases short and J 2 bases short, with 13 bases between. The CDR3 consists of 15 residues. Germline loops: CDR1 SGHVS, CDR2 FQNEAQ. CDR3: CASSPRGLTGNTIYF. CDR3 nucleotides: TGTGCCAGCAGCCCGCGGGGGCTAACTGGAAACACCATATATTTT.

The rearrangement uses TRBV30 and TRBJ2-7; possibly TRBD1 for D (6 bases). The ends were cut back, 5 bases at V and 2 bases at J, with 16 bases in the middle. CDR1 and CDR2 (germline): GTSNPN, SVGIG (reference sequence). There are 14 residues in the CDR3. The CDR3 is CAWGKGQVTYEQYF. The CDR3, as DNA: TGTGCCTGGGGCAAGGGACAAGTTACCTACGAGCAGTACTTC.

V is TRBV19 and J is TRBJ2-3; 7 bases line up with TRBD1. There are 14 residues in the CDR3. V shed 6 bases, J shed 2 bases, and the junction held 5 bases outside the gene matches. Germline values: CDR1 LNHDA, CDR2 SQIVND (reference sequence). The CDR3 loop reads CASRPGQNTDTQYF. CDR3 nucleotide sequence: TGTGCCAGTAGGCCGGGACAGAACACAGATACGCAGTATTTT.

J is TRBJ1-1 and V is TRBV3-1 (or the pseudogene TRBV3-2), with D possibly matching TRBD1 (6 bases). Per the germline V gene, CDR1 is LGHDT and CDR2 is YNNKEL (reference sequence). Trimming left V 1 base short and J 0 bases short, with 15 bases between. The CDR3 is 17 amino acids. The CDR3 DNA reads as TGTGCCAGCAGCCAAGCGATCTGGGACACCGTGAACACTGAAGCTTTCTTT. Translating it yields CASSQAIWDTVNTEAFF.

The chain joins TRBV5-8 to TRBJ1-2, with D unresolved. The CDR3 runs 17 residues. V was pared by 3 bases and J by 4 bases, with 22 bases between. Germline V CDR1 and CDR2: SGHTS, YDEGEE. CDR3 region: CASSSGLRSGGSYGYTF. DNA of the CDR3: TGTGCCAGCAGCTCCGGGCTGAGAAGCGGTGGAAGCTATGGCTACACCTTC.

This clone was counted a few times. V is TRBV4-3 and J is TRBJ1-2, with D perhaps matching TRBD1 (5 bases). Germline V lookup: CDR1 LGHNA, CDR2 YSLEER. The V and J ends lost 0 bases and 7 bases respectively, with 15 bases between them. The CDR3 sequence is 15 residues long. The CDR3 region has the DNA TGCGCCAGCAGCCAAGATCTTGGCAGGGAGGGTGGCTACACCTTC. Encoded protein: CASSQDLGREGGYTF.

The rearrangement links TRBV6-5 to TRBJ2-5; weak D call: TRBD2 (5 bases). The CDR3 loop spans 13 amino acids. V lost 2 bases to trimming and J lost 5 bases, with 9 bases between them. CDR1 and CDR2 from the germline V gene are MNHEY and SVGAGI. This chain's CDR3 is CASSYQASETQYF. CDR3 nucleotides: TGTGCCAGCAGTTACCAAGCTAGCGAGACCCAGTACTTC.

This clone has only one observation. The V call is TRBV10-3, the J call TRBJ2-2; D is perhaps TRBD1 (5 bases). The CDR3 is made up of 12 amino acids. The germline V and J ends were trimmed by 6 bases and 7 bases, with 9 bases remaining between them. The V gene's germline CDR1 is ENHRY and CDR2 SYGVKD. The DNA of the CDR3 is TGTGCCATCAGGCAGGGTGACGGGGAGCTGTTTTTT. Translation: CAIRQGDGELFF.

The chain joins TRBV5-5 to TRBJ1-5; maybe TRBD1 (6 bases). Germline V gene data show CDR1 as SGHKS and CDR2 as YYEKEE (reference sequence). Trimming shortened V by 4 bases and J by 1 base, and 15 bases separated the two germline ends. This CDR3 comprises 16 residues. Here the CDR3 DNA reads TGTGCCAGCAGCCCGGGGGGGGCACGGAGCAATCAGCCCCAGCATTTT. It codes for CASSPGGARSNQPQHF.

V and J are TRBV6-1 and TRBJ1-2; D gene ambiguous. Looked up from germline, CDR1 is MNHNS and CDR2 is SASEGT. CDR3 length: 17 residues. V was trimmed by 2 bases and J by 4 bases, leaving 20 bases between them. CDR3 protein: CASSEYYGYSLGYGYTF. CDR3 in DNA: TGTGCCAGCAGTGAATATTACGGATACAGTCTGGGCTATGGCTACACCTTC.

This chain links TRBV7-2 with TRBJ2-1; 12 bases fit TRBD1. Germline loops: CDR1 SGHTA, CDR2 FQGNSA. V dropped 0 bases and J dropped 7; count of bases not matched to a gene: 10. CDR3 length: 18 residues. CDR3 bases: TGTGCCAGCAGCTTAGCCCCTACCGGGACAGGGGGCCAAAATGAGCAGTTCTTC. It specifies CASSLAPTGTGGQNEQFF.

The chain links TRBV6-5 to TRBJ1-5; no firm D call. V was pared by 2 bases and J by 3 bases, with 14 bases between. Germline loops: CDR1 MNHEY, CDR2 SVGAGI. The CDR3 totals 16 residues. CDR3 coding DNA: TGTGCCAGCAGTTACGGGAGGAACCGTCACAATCAGCCCCAGCATTTT. Its protein product is CASSYGRNRHNQPQHF.